This T cell receptor beta chain was identified during a study of T cell responses to AZD1222 COVID-19 vaccine (dated by TCRdb to about 2021). At the level of the whole study: AZD1222 recipients whose second dose came at about 4 weeks and those whose second dose came at about 12 weeks were combined into one group, since spike-specific TCR depth and breadth did not differ between the two schedules. TCR sequencing was performed for more than 230 trial participants, of whom about 200 were given two doses of AZD1222 and about 25 were given two doses of MenACWY control vaccine. Enrollment into the trials was organized by age into subgroups of 18-55, 56-69 and 70-plus years, and those subgroups contained roughly 160, 29 and 62 TCR-sequenced participants, respectively.

The sample's time point label, in plain terms: baseline before first vaccination. Vaccinee samples came from UK trials COV001 and COV002, including a single-blind randomized controlled phase 2/3 trial of AZD1222 (ChAdOx1 nCoV-19) in healthy adults. Trial participant PBMC samples were collected at day 0 and day 28 after the second dose for TCRbeta chain sequencing. The germline V gene provides CDR1 SGHDT and CDR2 YYEEEE. V is cut by 3 bases and J by 3 bases, and the space between the germline ends is 16 bases. The CDR3 numbers 15 residues from cysteine through phenylalanine. The kept DNA is CDR3 alone, 45 bases in frame from the first base. As for this clone: What antigen it recognizes has not been identified. The input lacks base qualities; no much larger clone sits a single base away.

The CDR3 regions of human TCRbeta chains were analyzed by immunosequencing. Per the authors' processing: TCRs in the repertoires were compared against a reference library of SARS-CoV-2-specific TCRs that had been generated with the MIRA antigen-specificity platform. Breadth was defined as the fraction of unique TCRs that were SARS-CoV-2-associated, and depth was defined as the fraction of total T cells that were SARS-CoV-2-associated. Using the MIRA data, each spike-specific TCR was assigned both to the spike region to which the TCR was reactive and to a CD4 or CD8 class. Log10-transformed breadth and depth values were compared by one-way ANOVA with Sidak's multiple comparisons tests. TCRdb took over this immuneACCESS table, retaining in-frame rearrangements with V and J assigned. Such tables are incomplete; in checked studies, under half of the missing clones stem from an unresolved V gene, and the remainder is unexplained. D and trimming come from the DNA, and the V and J calls and clone size come from that table. The sample records about 120,000 clones, 92% of which are singletons. Together, the top ten hold around 14% of the sample.

The full study reports these points: No day 14 peak-response samples were available, so repertoires were characterized only after the peak T cell response. The 56-69-year group was small, and its depth increase did not reach significance, likely because of low power. Most participants were white British and females outnumbered males, and the authors suggested that clonal diversity may have been underestimated. Nearly half of unique spike-specific TCRs reportedly recognized epitopes outside regions mutated in the B.1.351 and B.1.1.7 variants. Vaccine-associated CD4 TCRs spanned the whole spike protein, with dominant responses in regions 160-218 and 743-854. Conclusions about previously exposed vaccinees are limited because only six or seven AZD1222 recipients were SARS-CoV-2 seropositive at baseline. A significant rise in spike-specific TCR breadth and depth was observed after two AZD1222 doses relative to day 0 and relative to MenACWY recipients.

The receptor's source is an adult in good health. Here the sequenced sample was peripheral blood, taken on day 0 of AZD1222 vaccination. The V and J genes are TRBV5-6 and TRBJ2-7, with a tentative D gene TRBD2 over 6 matching bases. Read as DNA, the sequence is TGTGCCAGCAGCTCGATCTACGGGAGACGCTACGAGCAGTACTTC. Its coded protein is CASSSIYGRRYEQYF. The CDR3, completed at both ends by the reference TRBV5-6 and TRBJ2-7 genes, gives the full variable domain DAGVTQSPTHLIKTRGQQVTLRCSPKSGHDTVSWYQQALGQGPQFIFQYYEEEERQRGNFPDRFSGHQFPNYSSELNVNALLLGDSALYLCASSSIYGRRYEQYFGPGTRLTVT.